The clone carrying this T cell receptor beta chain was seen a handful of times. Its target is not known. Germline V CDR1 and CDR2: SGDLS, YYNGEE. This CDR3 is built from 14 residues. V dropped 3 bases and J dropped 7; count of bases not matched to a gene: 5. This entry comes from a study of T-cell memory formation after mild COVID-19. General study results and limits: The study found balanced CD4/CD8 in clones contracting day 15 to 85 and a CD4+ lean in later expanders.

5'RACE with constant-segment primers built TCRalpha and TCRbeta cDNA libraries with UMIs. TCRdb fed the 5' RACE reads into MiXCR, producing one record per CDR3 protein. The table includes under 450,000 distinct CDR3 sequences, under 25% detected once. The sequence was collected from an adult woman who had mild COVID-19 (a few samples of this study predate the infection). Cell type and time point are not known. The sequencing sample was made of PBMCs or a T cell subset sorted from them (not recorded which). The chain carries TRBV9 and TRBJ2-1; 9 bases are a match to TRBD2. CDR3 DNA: TGTGCCAGCAGCGCCAGCGGGGGGAGGAATGAGCAGTTCTTC. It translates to CASSASGGRNEQFF.